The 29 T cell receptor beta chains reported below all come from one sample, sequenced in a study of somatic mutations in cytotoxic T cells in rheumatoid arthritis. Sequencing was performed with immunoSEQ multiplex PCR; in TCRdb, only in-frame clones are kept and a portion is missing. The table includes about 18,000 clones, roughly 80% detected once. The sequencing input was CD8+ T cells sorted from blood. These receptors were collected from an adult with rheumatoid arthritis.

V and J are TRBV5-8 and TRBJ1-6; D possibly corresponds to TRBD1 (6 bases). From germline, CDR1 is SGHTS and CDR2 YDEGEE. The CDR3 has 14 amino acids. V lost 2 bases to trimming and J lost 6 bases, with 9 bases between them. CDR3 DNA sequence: TGTGCCAGCAGCTTAAGACAGGTTAATTCACCCCTCCACTTT. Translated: CASSLRQVNSPLHF. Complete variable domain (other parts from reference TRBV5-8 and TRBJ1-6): EAGVTQSPTHLIKTRGQQATLRCSPISGHTSVYWYQQALGLGLQFLLWYDEGEERNRGNFPPRFSGRQFPNYSSELNVNALELEDSALYLCASSLRQVNSPLHFGNGTRLTVT.

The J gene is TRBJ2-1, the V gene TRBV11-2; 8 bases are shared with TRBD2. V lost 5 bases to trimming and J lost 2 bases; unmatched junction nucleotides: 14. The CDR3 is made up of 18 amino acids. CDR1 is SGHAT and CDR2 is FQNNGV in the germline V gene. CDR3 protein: CASSGGSVAGKTYNEQFF. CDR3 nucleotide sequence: TGTGCCAGCAGCGGAGGGTCGGTAGCGGGAAAAACCTACAATGAGCAGTTCTTC.

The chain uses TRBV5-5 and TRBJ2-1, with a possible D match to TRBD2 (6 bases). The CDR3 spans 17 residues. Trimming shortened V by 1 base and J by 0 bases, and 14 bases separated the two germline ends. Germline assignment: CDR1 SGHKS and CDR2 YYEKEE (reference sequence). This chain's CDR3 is CASSLSLAASSYNEQFF. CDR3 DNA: TGTGCCAGCAGCTTGAGCTTAGCGGCTAGCTCCTACAATGAGCAGTTCTTC.

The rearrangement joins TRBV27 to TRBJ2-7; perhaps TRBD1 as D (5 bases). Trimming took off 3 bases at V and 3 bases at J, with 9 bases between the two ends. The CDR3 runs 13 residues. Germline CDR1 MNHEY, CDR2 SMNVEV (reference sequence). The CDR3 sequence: CASSFGADYEQYF. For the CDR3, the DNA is TGTGCCAGCAGTTTTGGGGCCGACTACGAGCAGTACTTC.

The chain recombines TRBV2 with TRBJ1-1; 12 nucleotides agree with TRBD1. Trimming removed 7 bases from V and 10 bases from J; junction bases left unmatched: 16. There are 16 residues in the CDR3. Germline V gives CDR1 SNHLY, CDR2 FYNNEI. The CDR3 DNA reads TGTGCCAGCACCGGAGGGACAGGGGGCTACTGGGTAGGAGCTTTCTTT. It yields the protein CASTGGTGGYWVGAFF.

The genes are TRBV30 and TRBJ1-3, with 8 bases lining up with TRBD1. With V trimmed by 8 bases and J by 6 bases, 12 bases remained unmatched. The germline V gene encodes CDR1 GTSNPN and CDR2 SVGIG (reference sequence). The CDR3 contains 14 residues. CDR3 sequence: CAGAGGDYANTIYF. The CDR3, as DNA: TGTGCCGGTGCAGGGGGCGACTATGCAAACACCATATATTTT.

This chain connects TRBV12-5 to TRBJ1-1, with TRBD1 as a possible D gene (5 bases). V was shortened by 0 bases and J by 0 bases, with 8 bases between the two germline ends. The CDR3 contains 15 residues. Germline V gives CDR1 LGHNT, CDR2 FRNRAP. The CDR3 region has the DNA TGTGCTAGTGGTTTGGTAAAACAGGTGAACACTGAAGCTTTCTTT. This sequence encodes CASGLVKQVNTEAFF.

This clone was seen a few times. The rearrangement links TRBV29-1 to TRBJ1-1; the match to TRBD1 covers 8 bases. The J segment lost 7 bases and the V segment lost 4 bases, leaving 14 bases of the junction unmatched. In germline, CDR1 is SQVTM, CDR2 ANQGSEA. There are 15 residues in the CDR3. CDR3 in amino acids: CSVATQTGVVSEAFF. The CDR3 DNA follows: TGCAGCGTTGCCACGCAGACAGGGGTAGTGAGTGAAGCTTTCTTT. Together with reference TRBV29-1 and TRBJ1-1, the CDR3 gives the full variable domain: SAVISQKPSRDICQRGTSLTIQCQVDSQVTMMFWYRQQPGQSLTLIATANQGSEATYESGFVIDKFPISRPNLTFSTLTVSNMSPEDSSIYLCSVATQTGVVSEAFFGQGTRLTVV.

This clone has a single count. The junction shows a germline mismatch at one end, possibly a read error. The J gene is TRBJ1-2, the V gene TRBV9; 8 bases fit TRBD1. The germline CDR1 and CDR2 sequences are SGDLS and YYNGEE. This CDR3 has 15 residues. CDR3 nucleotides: TGTGCCAGCAGCGTAGGGTCTCGGGACAGGCACCTACAGGCCTTC. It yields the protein CASSVGSRDRHLQAF.

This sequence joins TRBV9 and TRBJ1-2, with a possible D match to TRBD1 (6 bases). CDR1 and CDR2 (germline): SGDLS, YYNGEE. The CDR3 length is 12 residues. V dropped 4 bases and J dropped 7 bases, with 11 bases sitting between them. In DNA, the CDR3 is TGTGCCAGCAGCCCCCCGGGGGCTGGCTACACCTTC. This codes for CASSPPGAGYTF.

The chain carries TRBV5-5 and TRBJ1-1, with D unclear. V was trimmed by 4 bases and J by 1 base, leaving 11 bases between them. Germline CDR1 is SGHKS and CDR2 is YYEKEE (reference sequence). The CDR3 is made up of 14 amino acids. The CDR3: CASSPDYSNTEAFF. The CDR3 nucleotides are TGTGCCAGCAGCCCGGACTACTCGAACACTGAAGCTTTCTTT.

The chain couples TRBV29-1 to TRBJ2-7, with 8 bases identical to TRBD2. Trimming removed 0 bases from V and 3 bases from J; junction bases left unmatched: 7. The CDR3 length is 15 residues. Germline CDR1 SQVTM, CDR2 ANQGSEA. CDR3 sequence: CSVEDRAGALYEQYF. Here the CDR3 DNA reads TGCAGCGTTGAAGATCGAGCGGGAGCTCTCTACGAGCAGTACTTC.

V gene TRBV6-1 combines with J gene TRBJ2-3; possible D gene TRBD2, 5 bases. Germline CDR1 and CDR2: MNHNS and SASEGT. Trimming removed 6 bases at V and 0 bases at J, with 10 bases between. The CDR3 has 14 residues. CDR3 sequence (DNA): TGTGCCAGCAGGGTATGGACTAGCACAGATACGCAGTATTTT. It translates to CASRVWTSTDTQYF.

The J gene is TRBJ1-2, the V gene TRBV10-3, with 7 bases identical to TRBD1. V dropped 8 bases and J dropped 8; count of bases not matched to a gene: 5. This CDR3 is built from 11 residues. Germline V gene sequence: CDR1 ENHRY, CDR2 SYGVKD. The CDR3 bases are TGTGCCATCCAGGGGGGGAAGGGCTACACCTTC. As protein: CAIQGGKGYTF.

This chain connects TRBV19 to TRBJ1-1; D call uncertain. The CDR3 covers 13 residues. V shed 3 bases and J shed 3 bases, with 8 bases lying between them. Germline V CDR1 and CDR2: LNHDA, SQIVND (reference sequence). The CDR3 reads CASSMVGYTEAFF. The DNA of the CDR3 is TGTGCCAGTAGTATGGTAGGCTACACTGAAGCTTTCTTT.

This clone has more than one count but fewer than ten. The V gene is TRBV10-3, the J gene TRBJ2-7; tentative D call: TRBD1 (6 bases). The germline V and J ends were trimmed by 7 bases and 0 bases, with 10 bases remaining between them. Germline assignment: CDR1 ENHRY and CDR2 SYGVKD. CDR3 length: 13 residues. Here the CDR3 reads CAINRDGSYEQYF. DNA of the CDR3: TGTGCCATCAACAGGGACGGCTCCTACGAGCAGTACTTC.

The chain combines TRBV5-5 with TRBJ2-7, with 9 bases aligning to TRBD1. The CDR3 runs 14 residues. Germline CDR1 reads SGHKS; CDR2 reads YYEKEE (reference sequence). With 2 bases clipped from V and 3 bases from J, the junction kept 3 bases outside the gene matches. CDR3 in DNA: TGTGCCAGCAGCTTACAGGGGGCGGACTACGAGCAGTACTTC. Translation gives CASSLQGADYEQYF.

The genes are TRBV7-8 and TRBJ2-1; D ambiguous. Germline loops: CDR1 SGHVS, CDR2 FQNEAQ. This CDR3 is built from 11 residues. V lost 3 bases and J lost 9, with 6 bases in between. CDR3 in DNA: TGTGCCAGCAGCTTGCCGCCTGAGCAGTTCTTC. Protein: CASSLPPEQFF. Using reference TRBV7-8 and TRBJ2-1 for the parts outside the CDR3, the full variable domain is GAGVSQSPRYKVAKRGQDVALRCDPISGHVSLFWYQQALGQGPEFLTYFQNEAQLDKSGLPSDRFFAERPEGSVSTLKIQRTQQEDSAVYLCASSLPPEQFFGPGTRLTVL.

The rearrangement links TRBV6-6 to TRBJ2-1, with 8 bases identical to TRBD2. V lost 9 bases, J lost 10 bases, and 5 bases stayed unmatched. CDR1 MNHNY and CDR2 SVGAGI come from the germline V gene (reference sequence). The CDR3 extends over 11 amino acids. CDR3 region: CASEAGDEQFF. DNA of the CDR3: TGTGCCAGTGAAGCGGGAGACGAGCAGTTCTTC.

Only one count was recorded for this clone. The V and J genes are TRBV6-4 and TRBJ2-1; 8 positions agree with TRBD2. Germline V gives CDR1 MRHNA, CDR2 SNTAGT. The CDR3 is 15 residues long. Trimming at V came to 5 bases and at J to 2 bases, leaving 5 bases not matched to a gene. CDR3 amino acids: CASSQERGTYNEQFF. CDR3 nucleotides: TGTGCCAGCAGTCAGGAGCGGGGGACCTACAATGAGCAGTTCTTC.

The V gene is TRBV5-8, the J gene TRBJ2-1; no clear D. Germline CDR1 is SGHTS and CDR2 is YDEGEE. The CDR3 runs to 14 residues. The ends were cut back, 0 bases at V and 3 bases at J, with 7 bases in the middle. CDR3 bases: TGTGCCAGCAGCTTGGGGGGTATCTACAATGAGCAGTTCTTC. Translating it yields CASSLGGIYNEQFF.

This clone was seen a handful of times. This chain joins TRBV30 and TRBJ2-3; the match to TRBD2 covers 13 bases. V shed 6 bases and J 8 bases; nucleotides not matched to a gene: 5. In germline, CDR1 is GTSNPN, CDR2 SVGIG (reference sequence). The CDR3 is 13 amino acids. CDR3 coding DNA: TGTGCCTGCGGACTAGCGGGAGAGACTACGCAGTATTTT. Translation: CACGLAGETTQYF.

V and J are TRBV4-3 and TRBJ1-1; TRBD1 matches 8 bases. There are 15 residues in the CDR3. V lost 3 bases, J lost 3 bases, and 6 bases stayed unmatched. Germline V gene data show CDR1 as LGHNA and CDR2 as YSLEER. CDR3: CASSQTTGEYTEAFF. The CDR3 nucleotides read TGCGCCAGCAGCCAGACGACAGGGGAATACACTGAAGCTTTCTTT.

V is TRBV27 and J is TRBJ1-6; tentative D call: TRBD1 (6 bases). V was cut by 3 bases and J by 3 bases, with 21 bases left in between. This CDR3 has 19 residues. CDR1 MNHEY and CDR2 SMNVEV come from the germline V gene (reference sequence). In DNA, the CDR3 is TGTGCCAGCAGTTTTTATGGACAGCCCTCAAGCCTCTATAATTCACCCCTCCACTTT. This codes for CASSFYGQPSSLYNSPLHF.

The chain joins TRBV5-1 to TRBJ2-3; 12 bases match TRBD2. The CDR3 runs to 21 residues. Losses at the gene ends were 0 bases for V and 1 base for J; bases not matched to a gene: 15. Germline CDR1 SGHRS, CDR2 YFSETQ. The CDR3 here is CASSLALGGASGRGGTDTQYF. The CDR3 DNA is TGCGCCAGCAGCTTGGCCTTAGGAGGAGCTAGCGGGAGGGGCGGCACAGATACGCAGTATTTT.

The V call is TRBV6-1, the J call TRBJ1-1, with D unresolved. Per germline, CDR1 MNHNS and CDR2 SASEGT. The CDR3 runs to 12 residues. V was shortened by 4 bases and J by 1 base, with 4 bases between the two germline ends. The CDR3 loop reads CASSVTNTEAFF. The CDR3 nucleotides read TGTGCCAGCAGTGTTACGAACACTGAAGCTTTCTTT.

CDR3 loop: CASTIGQNYGYTF. The DNA for the CDR3 is TGCGCCAGCACAATCGGGCAGAACTATGGCTACACCTTC. The V and J genes are TRBV5-1 and TRBJ1-2; no firm D call. Trimming shortened V by 6 bases and J by 2 bases, and 11 bases separated the two germline ends. Germline loops: CDR1 SGHRS, CDR2 YFSETQ. The CDR3 is made up of 13 amino acids. The entire variable domain, with the rest obtained from reference TRBV5-1 and TRBJ1-2, is as follows: KAGVTQTPRYLIKTRGQQVTLSCSPISGHRSVSWYQQTPGQGLQFLFEYFSETQRNKGNFPGRFSGRQFSNSRSEMNVSTLELGDSALYLCASTIGQNYGYTFGSGTRLTVV.

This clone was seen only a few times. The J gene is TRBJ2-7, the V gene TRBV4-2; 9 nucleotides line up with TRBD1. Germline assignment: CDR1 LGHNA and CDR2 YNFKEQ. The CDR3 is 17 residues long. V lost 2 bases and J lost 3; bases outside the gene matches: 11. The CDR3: CASSQQVSGTGYYEQYF. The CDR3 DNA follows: TGTGCCAGCAGCCAACAGGTTTCGGGGACAGGGTACTACGAGCAGTACTTC.

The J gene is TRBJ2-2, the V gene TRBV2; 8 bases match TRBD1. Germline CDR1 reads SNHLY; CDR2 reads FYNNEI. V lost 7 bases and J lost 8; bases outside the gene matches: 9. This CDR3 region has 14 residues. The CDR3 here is CASIGGQGGGELFF. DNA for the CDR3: TGTGCCAGCATCGGCGGACAGGGAGGAGGGGAGCTGTTTTTT.